This T cell receptor (beta chain) was recovered during a study of identical twins. The sample holds many counts of this clonotype. Template switching supplied a universal primer site; unique molecular identifiers were carried on the cDNA. TCRdb reprocessed the 5' RACE reads with MiXCR, giving one entry per CDR3 protein. The profile shows under 300,000 distinct CDR3 sequences, roughly 7.1% of them singletons. CDR3 length: 13 residues. V was trimmed by 5 bases and J by 5 bases, leaving 10 bases between them. These data were also filed under a second study, of T cells expressing NK-cell markers. That paper notes: The study sequenced eight donors, seven HCMV-seropositive and one seronegative.

The V gene is TRBV12-3 or TRBV12-4, the J gene TRBJ2-1, with a weak D call TRBD2 (5 bases). The sequenced material came from CD8+ T cells sorted from blood. The sequence was obtained from a woman between 18 and 29 years old in good health. The CDR3 DNA reads as TGTGCCAGCAGTCCCGGACTGGACAATGAGCAGTTCTTC. Translated: CASSPGLDNEQFF.